This TCR beta chain stems from a study of blood T cell repertoires in COVID-19. Study in general: T cells, B-cell-depleted T cells, or PBMCs supplied cDNA or gDNA.

Only in-frame clones appear in the TCRdb table, and some are missing; sequencing was by immunoSEQ multiplex PCR. The table records 150,000 or so clones, about 89% of them present only once. Trimming removed 4 bases from V and 4 bases from J, with 6 bases in between. The CDR3 covers 12 residues. Germline V gives CDR1 SGDLS, CDR2 YYNGEE. The sequence came from a man aged 50-59 years with acute or convalescent COVID-19. The chain uses TRBV9 and TRBJ1-3; D is undetermined. What was sequenced was peripheral blood. Written as DNA, the CDR3 is TGTGCCAGCAGCCCCGAGGGAAACACCATATATTTT. Encoded protein: CASSPEGNTIYF.